This T cell receptor beta chain derives from a study of T-cell reconstitution after alpha-beta-depleted transplantation in children. Study conclusions and caveats: Roughly two months post-transplant, alpha-beta T cells reportedly originated from several hundred graft clones that had expanded.

This clonotype was seen a few times. Its antigen is unknown. Unique molecular identifiers were incorporated into the prepared TCRbeta library. TCRdb re-called the PCR reads through MiXCR, storing one row per CDR3 protein. The sample holds around 420,000 distinct CDR3 sequences, under 20% seen once. This TCR came from a boy in the first two years of life who had a stem cell transplant for Wiskott-Aldrich syndrome, so the T cells may come from the graft donor. Sequences were derived from PBMCs, mostly from graft donor cells, sampled 360 days after TCRalphabeta/CD19-depleted stem cell transplant.

DNA for the CDR3: TGCAGTGCAAAGGGGGTCTTGGACAATGAGCAGTTCTTC. It specifies CSAKGVLDNEQFF. The V gene is TRBV20-1, the J gene TRBJ2-1, with D perhaps matching TRBD1 (6 bases). Germline V CDR1 and CDR2: DFQATT, SNEGSKA (reference sequence). Trimming stripped 6 bases from V and 5 bases from J, with 14 bases between. This CDR3 comprises 13 residues.